This T cell receptor (beta chain) is from a study of shared clonotypes between healthy human individuals. CDR3 length: 17 residues. The V end lost 1 base, the J end lost 1 base, and 16 bases lay between the germline ends. From germline, CDR1 is SGHTA and CDR2 FQGNSA. The assay was immunoSEQ multiplex PCR, and TCRdb's table has in-frame clones only and misses some. The sample has more than 2 million clones, approximately 92% seen once; the top ten hold around 1.7%. This clone is a singleton in its sample. The antigen is undetermined. Whole-study results and caveats: Represented genetic and exposure-history diversity was restricted by having few donors. Estimated richness values were generally larger in naive subsets than in memory subsets.

Selected positively for CCR7 and CD45RO-negative, naive CD8 cells excluded terminally differentiated effector memory CD45RA+ cells. All donors were healthy HIV-negative adults lacking recent acute infections or vaccinations. Donors were Caucasian adults residing in Nashville, Tennessee, USA. The source is a young man in good health. Some clones in this sample may be carry-over from other donors' samples. The sequenced sample was naive CD8+ T cells from PBMCs. V usage is TRBV7-2 and J usage is TRBJ1-1; D is undetermined. The CDR3 sequence: CASSLDPPGWENTEAFF. Here the CDR3 DNA reads TGTGCCAGCAGCTTAGACCCCCCCGGGTGGGAGAACACTGAAGCTTTCTTT.